What follows are 26 T cell receptor beta chains derived from one specimen sequenced in a study of cytomegalovirus exposure and HLA in healthy donors. PCR primers comprised 60 Vbeta and 13 Jbeta primers. The method was immunoSEQ multiplex PCR; TCRdb's version includes in-frame clones alone and lacks a portion of them. Seen here are roughly 100,000 clones, around two thirds observed once, and the top ten hold 3% to 4.5%. The material sequenced was PBMCs. These receptor sequences come from a man in his thirties or forties in good health and CMV-seropositive.

The chain recombines TRBV2 with TRBJ2-7, with 9 bases matching TRBD2. Germline CDR1 and CDR2: SNHLY and FYNNEI. V lost 1 base and J lost 8; bases outside the gene matches: 15. CDR3 length: 17 amino acids. CDR3 sequence: CASSEVAGASFLNKQYF. The CDR3, as DNA: TGTGCCAGCAGTGAAGTAGCGGGGGCCTCATTCCTCAATAAGCAGTACTTC.

This clone was picked up one time. The chain couples TRBV9 to TRBJ2-1; a weak D match, TRBD2 (6 bases). Per the germline V gene, CDR1 is SGDLS and CDR2 is YYNGEE. V was pared by 0 bases and J by 6 bases, with 10 bases between. The CDR3 length is 14 residues. CDR3 in DNA: TGTGCCAGCAGCGTAGTCCAGGGAGGCAATGAGCAGTTCTTC. This encodes CASSVVQGGNEQFF.

This chain connects TRBV7-2 to TRBJ1-2; the D gene is possibly TRBD1 (5 bases). Germline lookup yields CDR1 SGHTA and CDR2 FQGNSA. V was clipped by 7 bases and J by 1 base, with 22 bases between them. The CDR3 has 17 amino acids. CDR3 residues: CASTTKGDSSFNYGYTF. In DNA, the CDR3 is TGTGCCAGCACCACTAAAGGTGACAGCTCATTTAACTATGGCTACACCTTC.

A single count supports this clone. This rearrangement joins TRBV6-1 to TRBJ1-5; a weak D match, TRBD1 (6 bases). Germline lookup yields CDR1 MNHNS and CDR2 SASEGT. The length of the CDR3 is 15 residues. V was trimmed by 7 bases and J by 2 bases, leaving 15 bases between them. The CDR3 loop is CASKPNAGGNQPQHF. Written as DNA, the CDR3 is TGTGCCAGCAAACCAAACGCAGGGGGCAATCAGCCCCAGCATTTT.

The sample holds a few counts of this clone. Mismatch with germline at one junction end may stem from a read error. The J gene is TRBJ2-7, the V gene TRBV7-9, with TRBD2 as a possible D gene (6 bases). The germline CDR1 and CDR2 sequences are SEHNR and FQNEAQ (reference sequence). This CDR3 has 16 amino acids. The CDR3 sequence: CSSSLALGRGTGEQYF. As DNA, the CDR3 is TGTTCCAGCAGCTTAGCTTTGGGACGGGGGACGGGCGAGCAGTACTTC.

The chain recombines TRBV5-1 with TRBJ2-1; 8 nucleotides agree with TRBD2. V was pared by 5 bases and J by 1 base, with 2 bases of the junction left unmatched. The CDR3 runs to 14 residues. The germline CDR1 and CDR2 sequences are SGHRS and YFSETQ. Written as DNA, the CDR3 is TGCGCCAGCAGAACTAGCGGTTCCTACAATGAGCAGTTCTTC. Its protein is CASRTSGSYNEQFF.

The sample holds a few counts of this clone. The chain employs TRBV19 and TRBJ1-1; a weak D match, TRBD1 (6 bases). The CDR3 contains 13 residues. Germline values: CDR1 LNHDA, CDR2 SQIVND (reference sequence). The germline V and J ends were trimmed by 8 bases and 4 bases, with 14 bases remaining between them. The CDR3 region is CASYNRVGTEAFF. The CDR3 nucleotides are TGTGCCAGTTATAACAGGGTGGGCACTGAAGCTTTCTTT.

The chain is built from TRBV4-1 and TRBJ1-2, with D possibly being TRBD1 (5 bases). Germline CDR1 reads MGHRA; CDR2 reads YSYEKL. V was clipped by 0 bases and J by 7 bases, with 15 bases between them. The CDR3 runs 15 residues. In nucleotides, the CDR3 is TGCGCCAGCAGCCAAGATTGGGGGGGGGTCGGTGGCTACACCTTC. Translation: CASSQDWGGVGGYTF.

The chain combines TRBV5-1 with TRBJ2-5, with 8 bases identical to TRBD1. Germline V lookup: CDR1 SGHRS, CDR2 YFSETQ. The CDR3 consists of 15 residues. The V and J ends lost 6 bases and 2 bases, in that order; junction bases with no gene match: 9. The CDR3 DNA follows: TGCGCCAGCACGCCAGGGGGCGTAGGGCAAGAGACCCAGTACTTC. This gives the protein CASTPGGVGQETQYF.

This clone was seen a handful of times. The chain links TRBV10-3 to TRBJ2-1, with TRBD1 identical over 10 bases. Germline CDR1 reads ENHRY; CDR2 reads SYGVKD. The CDR3 sequence is 15 residues long. V was pared by 3 bases and J by 3 bases, with 2 bases of the junction left unmatched. Here the CDR3 DNA reads TGTGCCATCAGTGATGGGACAGGGGTCTACAATGAGCAGTTCTTC. It translates to CAISDGTGVYNEQFF.

This clone was detected once. The chain uses TRBV7-3 and TRBJ2-5; 9 bases line up with TRBD2. Germline V gene sequence: CDR1 SGHTA, CDR2 FQGTGA. The ends lost 0 bases at V and 3 bases at J; junction bases unmatched: 5. This CDR3 comprises 16 residues. In nucleotides, the CDR3 is TGTGCCAGCAGCTTAACGGGCGGGGGGGCGGAAGAGACCCAGTACTTC. It codes for CASSLTGGGAEETQYF.

Only one count was recorded for this clone. The rearrangement joins TRBV14 to TRBJ2-3; TRBD2 matches 7 bases. Germline V lookup: CDR1 SGHDN, CDR2 FVKESK. The CDR3 extends over 14 amino acids. J was trimmed by 2 bases and V by 5 bases; bases with no gene match: 4. CDR3 bases: TGTGCCAGCAGCGCGGGACTATCCACAGATACGCAGTATTTT. It is translated as CASSAGLSTDTQYF.

This rearrangement joins TRBV21-1 to TRBJ2-7; the tabulated D call, TRBD2, remains unverified against the DNA. TRBV21-1 represents a pseudogene. The CDR3 consists of 15 residues. CDR3: CASSSPSLRYYEQYF. The CDR3 DNA follows: TGTGCCAGCAGCAGCCCCTCCCTGAGGTACTACGAGCAGTACTTC.

This clone came up a few times. This rearrangement joins TRBV11-3 to TRBJ2-1, with TRBD2 matching 7 bases. Germline CDR1 is SGHNT and CDR2 is YENEEA. The CDR3 runs 15 residues. V lost 0 bases, J lost 6 bases, and 5 bases stayed unmatched. CDR3 protein: CASSLDLGRANEQFF. CDR3 coding DNA: TGTGCCAGCAGCTTAGATCTGGGGAGGGCCAATGAGCAGTTCTTC.

This clone has more than one count but fewer than ten. Mismatch with germline at one junction end may stem from a read error. In the same sample, other DNA sequences code for this CDR3. The V and J genes are TRBV2 and TRBJ2-7; D remains unclear. The germline V gene encodes CDR1 SNHLY and CDR2 FYNNEI. The CDR3 loop spans 11 amino acids. The CDR3 sequence is CEQKAAYEQYF. The DNA for the CDR3 is TGCGAGCAGAAGGCGGCCTACGAGCAGTACTTC.

This clone appeared a few times. The chain is built from TRBV10-1 and TRBJ2-7; D is unclear. The ends were cut back, 0 bases at V and 7 bases at J, with 10 bases in the middle. Germline V gene sequence: CDR1 WNHNN, CDR2 SYGVQD (reference sequence). The CDR3 extends over 13 amino acids. The CDR3 DNA follows: TGCGCCAGCAGTGAGTCGAGTACAGATGAGCAGTACTTC. Protein: CASSESSTDEQYF.

V is TRBV6-1 and J is TRBJ1-2; TRBD1 matches 7 bases. Germline V gene data show CDR1 as MNHNS and CDR2 as SASEGT. The CDR3 totals 12 residues. The CDR3 protein is CGVRQGRSGYTF. In DNA, the CDR3 is TGTGGGGTTCGACAGGGAAGGAGTGGCTACACCTTC.

Remarks on this clone: The same CDR3 also results from other DNA sequences found in this sample. V is TRBV30 and J is TRBJ2-7; possible D gene TRBD2, 5 bases. The germline CDR1 and CDR2 sequences are GTSNPN and SVGIG (reference sequence). V lost 2 bases to trimming and J lost 3 bases, with 11 bases between them. The CDR3 has 13 residues. The CDR3 DNA follows: TGTGCCTGGAGTACCGGGGTGGGCTACGAGCAGTACTTC. Amino acids: CAWSTGVGYEQYF.

For this clone: The same CDR3 also results from other DNA sequences found in this sample. J is TRBJ1-1 and V is TRBV10-1; D remains ambiguous. V was clipped by 0 bases and J by 10 bases, with 12 bases between them. CDR3 size: 13 residues. Germline V CDR1 and CDR2: WNHNN, SYGVQD (reference sequence). The CDR3 loop reads CASSESTESGAFF. The CDR3 DNA reads TGCGCCAGCAGTGAGTCGACGGAGTCGGGAGCTTTCTTT.

The chain carries TRBV4-1 and TRBJ2-7, with TRBD1 matching 7 bases. Germline V lookup: CDR1 MGHRA, CDR2 YSYEKL. The CDR3 is 15 residues long. The V segment lost 3 bases and the J segment 1 base; nucleotides outside the gene matches: 6. The CDR3 sequence: CASSQSPGQSYEQYF. The CDR3 DNA sequence: TGCGCCAGCAGCCAGAGCCCGGGACAGTCCTACGAGCAGTACTTC.

This chain connects TRBV19 to TRBJ1-5; maybe TRBD1 (6 bases). V was pared by 1 base and J by 4 bases, with 11 bases between. CDR1 LNHDA and CDR2 SQIVND come from the germline V gene (reference sequence). The CDR3 runs 15 residues. This CDR3 reads CASSIGKQGNQPQHF. The CDR3 bases are TGTGCCAGTAGTATAGGGAAACAGGGAAATCAGCCCCAGCATTTT.

This chain connects TRBV9 to TRBJ1-5; no clear D. This CDR3 region has 15 residues. Germline loops: CDR1 SGDLS, CDR2 YYNGEE. V was cut by 0 bases and J by 7 bases, with 14 bases left in between. DNA of the CDR3: TGTGCCAGCAGCGTAGGGGGAGGCCCTGGGCAGCCCCAGCATTTT. It yields the protein CASSVGGGPGQPQHF.

Only a few counts were recorded for this clone. The chain's CDR3 is CASRRVNQPQHF. Written as DNA, the CDR3 is TGCGCCAGCAGGAGGGTCAATCAGCCCCAGCATTTT. The chain uses TRBV5-1 and TRBJ1-5; D call uncertain. CDR3 length: 12 amino acids. Per germline, CDR1 SGHRS and CDR2 YFSETQ. Trimming cost V 5 bases and J 3 bases, with 6 bases left between them.

The rearrangement joins TRBV7-2 to TRBJ1-2, with D possibly TRBD1 on 6 matching bases. The CDR3 totals 15 residues. Per the germline V gene, CDR1 is SGHTA and CDR2 is FQGNSA. Trimming took 1 base from V and 4 from J, leaving 13 bases between them. CDR3 in amino acids: CASSLELGAGYGYTF. The CDR3 DNA sequence: TGTGCCAGCAGCTTAGAGCTGGGGGCCGGCTATGGCTACACCTTC.

The chain has TRBV11-1 and TRBJ2-5; 10 bases match TRBD2. From germline, CDR1 is SGHAT and CDR2 FQDESV (reference sequence). Trimming at V came to 5 bases and at J to 0 bases, leaving 3 bases not matched to a gene. The CDR3 covers 15 residues. The CDR3 loop is CASSPAGGDQETQYF. The DNA for the CDR3 is TGTGCCAGCAGCCCAGCGGGGGGGGACCAAGAGACCCAGTACTTC.

V usage is TRBV28 and J usage is TRBJ2-7, with 8 nucleotides matching TRBD1. The CDR3 covers 14 residues. Germline loops: CDR1 MDHEN, CDR2 SYDVKM. V trimming: 8 bases; J trimming: 4 bases; junction bases outside the gene matches: 10. The CDR3 DNA reads TGTGCCAGCCATTTAGGGCAGGGGGCGTACGAGCAGTACTTC. This encodes CASHLGQGAYEQYF.